This TCR beta chain was sequenced for a study of response to subunit inactivated influenza vaccine. This clonotype was seen more than once but under ten times. Its antigen is as yet unknown. Findings and caveats of the study: Seasonal influenza vaccination, on each occasion, was suggested by the authors to recruit few new T cells.

Via MiXCR, TCRdb re-called the RT-PCR reads, giving one row per CDR3 protein. The table has 450,000 to 500,000 distinct CDR3 sequences, 10% to 11% seen once. The CDR3 is 16 amino acids. V shed 7 bases and J 0 bases; nucleotides not matched to a gene: 6. The rearrangement uses TRBV12-3 or TRBV12-4 and TRBJ2-1; 10 nucleotides match TRBD2. Sequenced here: PBMCs from blood, sampled about 40 days after vaccination. This sequence was found in a man aged 45-65 years who received an inactivated influenza vaccine. The CDR3 is CASTNKRGGSYNEQFF. CDR3 nucleotides: TGTGCCAGCACCAATAAGCGGGGGGGCTCCTACAATGAGCAGTTCTTC.